Ten or more counts support the clone carrying this TCR beta chain. The target antigen is unknown. Its ends do not fully match the called genes, so a read error is possible. TCRdb ran MiXCR on the RT-PCR reads and lists one entry per CDR3 protein. The table lists about 180,000 distinct CDR3 sequences, about 9.3% of them singletons, with about a tenth in the top ten. This sample was taken from a study of response to subunit inactivated influenza vaccine. From germline, CDR1 is DFQATT and CDR2 SNEGSKA (reference sequence). This CDR3 has 13 amino acids. Overall study findings and caveats: Authors proposed each seasonal influenza vaccination draws in few new T cells.

The TCR comes from a man between 45 and 60 years old who received an inactivated influenza vaccine. The rearrangement joins TRBV20-1 to TRBJ2-5; weak D call: TRBD2 (5 bases). The sample consisted of non-naive T cells sorted from PBMCs, taken on the day of vaccination. The CDR3 sequence: CSVRRRTLETQYF. CDR3 nucleotide sequence: TGCAGTGTTAGACGGAGGACTCTGGAGACCCAGTACTTC.